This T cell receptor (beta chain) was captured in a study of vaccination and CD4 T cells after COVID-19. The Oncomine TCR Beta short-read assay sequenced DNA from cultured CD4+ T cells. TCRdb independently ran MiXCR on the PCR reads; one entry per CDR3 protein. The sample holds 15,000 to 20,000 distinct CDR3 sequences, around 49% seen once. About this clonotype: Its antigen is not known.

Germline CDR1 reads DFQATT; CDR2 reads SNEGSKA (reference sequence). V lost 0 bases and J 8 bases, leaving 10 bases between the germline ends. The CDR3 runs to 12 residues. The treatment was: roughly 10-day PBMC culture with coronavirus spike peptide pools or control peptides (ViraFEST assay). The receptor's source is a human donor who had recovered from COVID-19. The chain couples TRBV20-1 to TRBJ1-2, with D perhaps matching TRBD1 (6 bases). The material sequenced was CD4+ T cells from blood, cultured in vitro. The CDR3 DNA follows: TGCAGTGCTAGAGATACAGGGATGGGCTACACCTTC. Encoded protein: CSARDTGMGYTF.